Below are 13 T cell receptor beta chains sequenced from a single sample in a study of control samples from healthy donors and cancer patients. The repertoire was sequenced with immunoSEQ multiplex PCR; TCRdb's copy has only in-frame clones and lacks some. Of some 140,000 clones in the sample, around 96% were seen once. The material sequenced was blood. The source of these receptors is a middle-aged man in good health.

The rearrangement joins TRBV6-6 to TRBJ2-5; D may match TRBD1 or TRBD2 (6 bases each). Germline V CDR1 and CDR2: MNHNY, SVGAGI (reference sequence). The germline V and J ends were trimmed by 7 bases and 4 bases, with 16 bases remaining between them. The length of the CDR3 is 14 residues. The CDR3 here is CASNPRGAVETQYF. The CDR3, as DNA: TGTGCCAGCAACCCTAGGGGGGCTGTAGAGACCCAGTACTTC.

V and J are TRBV30 and TRBJ2-2; either TRBD1 or TRBD2 may supply D (5 bases each). The V end lost 0 bases, the J end lost 0 bases, and 20 bases lay between the germline ends. CDR3 length: 19 amino acids. CDR1 is GTSNPN, CDR2 SVGIG, per germline (reference sequence). In DNA form, the CDR3 reads TGTGCCTGGAGTGTAAATCATCTTCTAGCAGGGACGAACACCGGGGAGCTGTTTTTT. It is translated as CAWSVNHLLAGTNTGELFF.

The chain uses TRBV7-2 and TRBJ1-6; D ambiguous. Looked up from germline, CDR1 is SGHTA and CDR2 is FQGNSA. The CDR3 loop spans 12 amino acids. Between the trimmed V and J ends, which lost 8 bases and 7 bases, there was a span of 9 bases. The CDR3 protein is CASGQANSPLHF. In DNA form, the CDR3 reads TGTGCCAGCGGGCAGGCGAATTCACCCCTCCACTTT.

The chain has TRBV3-1 (or the pseudogene TRBV3-2) and TRBJ1-6; D is undetermined. V lost 3 bases and J 10 bases, leaving 25 bases between the germline ends. Germline V CDR1 and CDR2: LGHDT, YNNKEL (reference sequence). The CDR3 sequence is 18 residues long. CDR3 loop: CASSHEPRKDPARSPLHF. CDR3 DNA sequence: TGTGCCAGCAGCCATGAACCCCGAAAGGATCCTGCTCGGTCACCCCTCCACTTT.

The V gene is TRBV9, the J gene TRBJ2-3; D gene uncertain. Germline V gives CDR1 SGDLS, CDR2 YYNGEE. V lost 0 bases, J lost 1 base, and 6 bases lay in between. CDR3 length: 14 residues. The CDR3: CASSVGFGTDTQYF. As DNA, the CDR3 is TGTGCCAGCAGCGTAGGTTTCGGCACAGATACGCAGTATTTT.

This chain links TRBV3-1 (or the pseudogene TRBV3-2) with TRBJ1-2, with a tentative D call TRBD1 (5 bases). The ends were cut back, 3 bases at V and 2 bases at J, with 10 bases in the middle. The CDR3 runs 14 residues. The germline V gene encodes CDR1 LGHDT and CDR2 YNNKEL (reference sequence). The CDR3 loop is CASSHQQENYGYTF. CDR3 DNA: TGTGCCAGCAGCCACCAACAGGAGAACTATGGCTACACCTTC.

Comment on this clone: Other DNA sequences in the same sample also yield this CDR3. This sequence joins TRBV5-1 and TRBJ1-3; D unclear. Trimming removed 0 bases from V and 2 bases from J, with 9 bases in between. Germline CDR1 reads SGHRS; CDR2 reads YFSETQ. CDR3 length: 15 amino acids. This CDR3 reads CASSLAAGTGNTIYF. The CDR3, as DNA: TGCGCCAGCAGCTTGGCCGCGGGGACTGGAAACACCATATATTTT. The variable domain in full, completed from reference TRBV5-1 and TRBJ1-3, reads KAGVTQTPRYLIKTRGQQVTLSCSPISGHRSVSWYQQTPGQGLQFLFEYFSETQRNKGNFPGRFSGRQFSNSRSEMNVSTLELGDSALYLCASSLAAGTGNTIYFGEGSWLTVV.

This rearrangement joins TRBV7-3 to TRBJ2-3; D not certain. The CDR3 is made up of 20 amino acids. CDR1 and CDR2 (germline): SGHTA, FQGTGA. The germline V and J ends were trimmed by 5 bases and 0 bases, with 27 bases remaining between them. CDR3 bases: TGTGCCAGCAGCCCCCCCAAATTGATCCCACGGAGTGCTAGCACAGATACGCAGTATTTT. Its translation: CASSPPKLIPRSASTDTQYF. The variable domain in full, completed from reference TRBV7-3 and TRBJ2-3, reads GAGVSQTPSNKVTEKGKYVELRCDPISGHTALYWYRQSLGQGPEFLIYFQGTGAADDSGLPNDRFFAVRPEGSVSTLKIQRTERGDSAVYLCASSPPKLIPRSASTDTQYFGPGTRLTVL.

The chain links TRBV28 to TRBJ2-5; D may be TRBD1 (6 bases). This CDR3 is 14 amino acids long. The V end lost 6 bases, the J end lost 9 bases, and 20 bases lay between the germline ends. Germline-derived CDR1 and CDR2 are MDHEN and SYDVKM. The CDR3 sequence is CASSLAPVRGAQYF. Written as DNA, the CDR3 is TGTGCCAGCAGCTTGGCCCCCGTCAGGGGTGCCCAGTACTTC. Together with reference TRBV28 and TRBJ2-5, the CDR3 gives the full variable domain: DVKVTQSSRYLVKRTGEKVFLECVQDMDHENMFWYRQDPGLGLRLIYFSYDVKMKEKGDIPEGYSVSREKKERFSLILESASTNQTSMYLCASSLAPVRGAQYFGPGTRLLVL.

This clone was seen more than once but under ten times. This chain uses TRBV5-1 with TRBJ1-1; D gene unclear. The CDR3 spans 13 residues. Germline CDR1 SGHRS, CDR2 YFSETQ. Deletions cut 1 base from V and 5 bases from J, with 9 bases between. CDR3 nucleotide sequence: TGCGCCAGCAGCTTGCTTTTGGAAACTGAAGCTTTCTTT. Protein sequence: CASSLLLETEAFF.

J is TRBJ1-1 and V is TRBV2, with D tentatively TRBD1 (6 bases). V was clipped by 6 bases and J by 2 bases, with 7 bases between them. Germline CDR1 reads SNHLY; CDR2 reads FYNNEI. The CDR3 consists of 12 residues. The DNA of the CDR3 is TGTGCCAGCAGGGACAGTAACACTGAAGCTTTCTTT. It specifies CASRDSNTEAFF.

The gene calls are TRBV28 and TRBJ1-2; possible D gene TRBD1, 5 bases. Germline-derived CDR1 and CDR2 are MDHEN and SYDVKM. V was shortened by 7 bases and J by 5 bases, with 14 bases between the two germline ends. This CDR3 has 13 residues. CDR3 residues: CASTQGRPYGYTF. CDR3 in DNA: TGTGCCAGCACCCAGGGTCGACCTTATGGCTACACCTTC.

V gene TRBV24-1 combines with J gene TRBJ2-2; no definite D call. Deletions cut 3 bases from V and 4 bases from J, with 11 bases between. Looked up from germline, CDR1 is KGHDR and CDR2 is SFDVKD. The CDR3 length is 15 residues. The DNA of the CDR3 is TGTGCCACCAGTGATGCCGGACGCGGCACCGGGGAGCTGTTTTTT. It is translated as CATSDAGRGTGELFF.